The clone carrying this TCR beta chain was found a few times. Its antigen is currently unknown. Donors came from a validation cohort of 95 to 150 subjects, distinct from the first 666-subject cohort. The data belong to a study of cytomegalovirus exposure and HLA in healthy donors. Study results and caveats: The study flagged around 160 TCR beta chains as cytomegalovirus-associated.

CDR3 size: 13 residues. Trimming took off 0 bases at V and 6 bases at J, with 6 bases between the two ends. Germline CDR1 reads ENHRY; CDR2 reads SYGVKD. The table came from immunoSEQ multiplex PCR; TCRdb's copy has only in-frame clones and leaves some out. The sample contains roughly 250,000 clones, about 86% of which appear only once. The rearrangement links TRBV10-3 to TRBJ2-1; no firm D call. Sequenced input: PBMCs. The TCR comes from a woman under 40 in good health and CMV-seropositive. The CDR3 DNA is TGTGCCATCAGTGAGTCACGGAGCAATGAGCAGTTCTTC. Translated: CAISESRSNEQFF.